A selection of T cell receptor beta chains follows, all from one sample in a study of identical twins. TCRdb re-called the 5' RACE reads with MiXCR, one entry per CDR3 protein. Of some 210,000 distinct CDR3 sequences in the sample, 15% to 20% were seen once. Separately, the same data were catalogued under a study of T cells expressing NK-cell markers.

Sample: CD8+ T cells sorted from blood. These receptors originate from a woman between 18 and 30 years old in good health. CDR3s include the opening cysteine and the closing phenylalanine or tryptophan. D genes are given only for firm matches. Size is stated for part of the rows, as once, few or many counts, or as a class when the clone is expanded.

DNA	CDR3	D	size	V	J
TGCAGTGCTAGGGCCCCCAGCGGGAGAGCCTACGAGCAGTACTTC	CSARAPSGRAYEQYF	TRBD2	.	TRBV20-1	TRBJ2-7
TGTGCCAGCAGCCTGGACAGGGTCGAGCAGTACTTC	CASSLDRVEQYF	TRBD1	many	TRBV7-9	TRBJ2-7
TGTGCCAGCAGCTTACGAGGCTGGGAGCAAGAGACCCAGTACTTC	CASSLRGWEQETQYF	.	many	TRBV7-6	TRBJ2-5
TGTGCCAGCAGCCCCGACGATACCTACGAGCAGTACTTC	CASSPDDTYEQYF	.	few	TRBV6-6	TRBJ2-7
TGTGCCAGCAGTTCGTTTCAGGGCCTAGATACGCAGTATTTT	CASSSFQGLDTQYF	.	.	TRBV27	TRBJ2-3
TGTGCCAGCAGTCAGCTAGCGGGAGTCGTGAAGTTCTTC	CASSQLAGVVKFF	TRBD2	few	TRBV6-2/TRBV6-3	TRBJ2-1
TGTGCCAGCAGCTCGGTTTACAGGGGAATAAGCTCCTATAATTCACCCCTCCACTTT	CASSSVYRGISSYNSPLHF	TRBD1	few	TRBV11-1	TRBJ1-6
TGTGCCAGCAGTACACTAGCGGAGGGCACAGATACGCAGTATTTT	CASSTLAEGTDTQYF	TRBD2	.	TRBV12-3/TRBV12-4	TRBJ2-3
TGTGCCAGCAGTTCCCTCGGGACAGGGGGCAACGAGCAGTACTTC	CASSSLGTGGNEQYF	TRBD1	few	TRBV28	TRBJ2-7
TGCAGCGCCCGGGGGGGCCGAGGGGGCAAAAACATTCAGTACTTC	CSARGGRGGKNIQYF	TRBD2	few	TRBV29-1	TRBJ2-4
TGTGCCAGCAGCCATCGGACTAGCAGAGAGACCCAGTACTTC	CASSHRTSRETQYF	TRBD2	.	TRBV7-9	TRBJ2-5
TGTGCCAGCAGTGCCTCGGGCTATGGCTACACCTTC	CASSASGYGYTF	.	many	TRBV2	TRBJ1-2
TGTGCGGCCCGGGTGAACTATGGCTACACCTTC	CAARVNYGYTF	.	few	TRBV2	TRBJ1-2
TGCAGTGCTAGGTCTAGCGGAGGGAACAATGAGCAGTTCTTC	CSARSSGGNNEQFF	TRBD2	.	TRBV20-1	TRBJ2-1
TGTGCCAGCAGTGAAACAGGGAACTCCTACGAGCAGTACTTC	CASSETGNSYEQYF	.	.	TRBV2	TRBJ2-7
TGTGCCAGCAGCCAGGGAACTGTAGGGACCCAACCTTTCAATGAGCAGTTCTTC	CASSQGTVGTQPFNEQFF	.	few	TRBV3-1	TRBJ2-1
TGTGCCAGCAGTTTATCTGGGGAGGGCTACACCTTC	CASSLSGEGYTF	.	few	TRBV12-3/TRBV12-4	TRBJ1-2
TGTGCCAGCAGCCCCCCTAGGGCTTCCCGAACAGATACGCAGTATTTT	CASSPPRASRTDTQYF	.	.	TRBV14	TRBJ2-3
TGTGCCAGCAGCGTAGGGGGGATATCCTACAATGAGCAGTTCTTC	CASSVGGISYNEQFF	.	.	TRBV9	TRBJ2-1
TGTGCCAGCAGCTCCGATTCTCAGGTACCACTCTACGAGCAGTACTTC	CASSSDSQVPLYEQYF	.	few	TRBV7-2	TRBJ2-7
TGCAGCGTTGAAGACCTAACAACAGATACGCAGTATTTT	CSVEDLTTDTQYF	.	once	TRBV29-1	TRBJ2-3
TGTGCCAGCATGGGACTAGCGGGAGGGGCCTACAATGAGCAGTTCTTC	CASMGLAGGAYNEQFF	TRBD2	.	TRBV11-2	TRBJ2-1
TGTGCCAGCAGTTCTCCTAGCGGGGCAGGGGATACGCAGTATTTT	CASSSPSGAGDTQYF	TRBD2	many	TRBV12-3/TRBV12-4	TRBJ2-3
TGTGCCAGCAGCGATCGACTAGCGGGGGGGCCGTGGAATGAGCAGTTCTTC	CASSDRLAGGPWNEQFF	TRBD2	few	TRBV9	TRBJ2-1
TGTGCCAGCAGTACCAATCAGCCCCAGCATTTT	CASSTNQPQHF	.	.	TRBV6-6	TRBJ1-5
TGTGCCAGCATCGGGGCAGGCTACACCGGGGAGCTGTTTTTT	CASIGAGYTGELFF	.	.	TRBV2	TRBJ2-2
TGTGCCAGTAGTATTACTAGCGGGGCAGATACGCAGTATTTT	CASSITSGADTQYF	TRBD2	.	TRBV19	TRBJ2-3
TGTGCCATCAGTGAGTCGACCCAGGGGGCATTTTACGAGCAGTACTTC	CAISESTQGAFYEQYF	TRBD1	few	TRBV10-3	TRBJ2-7
TGTGCCAGCAGCCAGGGGGATATTTCACCCCTCCACTTT	CASSQGDISPLHF	TRBD1	.	TRBV5-6	TRBJ1-6
TGCGCCAGCAGCTTGGCCAAGGCAGTCCTAAACACCGGGGAGCTGTTTTTT	CASSLAKAVLNTGELFF	.	few	TRBV5-1	TRBJ2-2
TGTGCCAGCAGCGGGGGGGGCGCGGGTGAGACCCAGTACTTC	CASSGGGAGETQYF	.	few	TRBV9	TRBJ2-5
TGCGCCAGCAGCTTGGCCCAAGGGGGGACTGAAGCTTTCTTT	CASSLAQGGTEAFF	.	many	TRBV5-1	TRBJ1-1
TGTGCCAGCAGCCGCGGGAGTTCGACCTACAATGAGCAGTTCTTC	CASSRGSSTYNEQFF	TRBD2	.	TRBV7-8	TRBJ2-1
TGCAGTGCTAGGGACAGAGGTCGGGAGTCCTACGAGCAGTACTTC	CSARDRGRESYEQYF	.	.	TRBV20-1	TRBJ2-7
TGTGCCAGCAGCTCACTAGCGGGAGCGGTCTACAATGAGCAGTTCTTC	CASSSLAGAVYNEQFF	TRBD2	.	TRBV7-9	TRBJ2-1